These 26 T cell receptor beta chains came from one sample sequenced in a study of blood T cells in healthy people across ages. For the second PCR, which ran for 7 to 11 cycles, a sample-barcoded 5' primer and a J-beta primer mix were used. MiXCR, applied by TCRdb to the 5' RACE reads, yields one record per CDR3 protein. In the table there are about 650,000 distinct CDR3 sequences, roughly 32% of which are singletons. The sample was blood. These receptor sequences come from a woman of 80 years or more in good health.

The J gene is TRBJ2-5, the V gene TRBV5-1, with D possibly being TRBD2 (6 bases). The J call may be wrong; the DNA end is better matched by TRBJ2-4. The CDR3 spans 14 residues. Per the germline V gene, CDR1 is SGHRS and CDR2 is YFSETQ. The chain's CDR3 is CASSFPGTQNIQYF. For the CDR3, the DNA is TGCGCCAGCAGTTTTCCAGGGACTCAAAACATTCAGTACTTC.

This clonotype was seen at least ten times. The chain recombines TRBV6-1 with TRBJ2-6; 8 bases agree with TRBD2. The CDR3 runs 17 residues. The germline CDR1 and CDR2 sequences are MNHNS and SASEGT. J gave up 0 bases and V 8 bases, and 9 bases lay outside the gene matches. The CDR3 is CASRGGALISGANVLTF. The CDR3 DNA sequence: TGTGCCAGCCGGGGGGGGGCCCTAATCTCTGGGGCCAACGTCCTGACTTTC.

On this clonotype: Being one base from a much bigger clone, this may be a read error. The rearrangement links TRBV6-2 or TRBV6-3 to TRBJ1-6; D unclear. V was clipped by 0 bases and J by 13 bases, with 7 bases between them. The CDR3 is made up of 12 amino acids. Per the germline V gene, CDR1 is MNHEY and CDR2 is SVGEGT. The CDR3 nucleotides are TGTGCCAGCAGTTACTCGATGACGCCCCTCCACTTT. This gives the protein CASSYSMTPLHF.

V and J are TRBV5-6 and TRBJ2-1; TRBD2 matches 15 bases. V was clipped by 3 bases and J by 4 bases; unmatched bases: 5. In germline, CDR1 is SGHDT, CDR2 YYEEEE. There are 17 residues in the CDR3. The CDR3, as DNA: TGTGCCAGCAGCTCTGGACTAGCGGGGGGGTGGTACAATGAGCAGTTCTTC. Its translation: CASSSGLAGGWYNEQFF.

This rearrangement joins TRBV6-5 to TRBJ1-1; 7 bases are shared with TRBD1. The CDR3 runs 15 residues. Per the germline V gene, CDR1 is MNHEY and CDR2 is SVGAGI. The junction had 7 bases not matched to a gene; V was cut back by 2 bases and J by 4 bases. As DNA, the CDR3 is TGTGCCAGCAGTTACGAGAGGGGGCTTACCACTGAAGCTTTCTTT. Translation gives CASSYERGLTTEAFF.

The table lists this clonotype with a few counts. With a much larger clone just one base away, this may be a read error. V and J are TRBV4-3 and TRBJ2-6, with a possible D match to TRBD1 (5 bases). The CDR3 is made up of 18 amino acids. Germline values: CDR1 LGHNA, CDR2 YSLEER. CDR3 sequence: CASSQDLAGISGANVRTF. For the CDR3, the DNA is TGCGCCAGCAGCCAAGATTTGGCAGGTATATCTGGGGCCAACGTCCGGACTTTC.

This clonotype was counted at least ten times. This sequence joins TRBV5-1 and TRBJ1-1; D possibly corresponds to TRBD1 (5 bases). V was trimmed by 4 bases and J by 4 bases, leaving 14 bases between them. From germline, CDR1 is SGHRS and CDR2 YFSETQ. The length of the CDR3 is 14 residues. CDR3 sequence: CASSTSGSTTEAFF. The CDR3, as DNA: TGCGCCAGCAGCACATCAGGGTCCACCACTGAAGCTTTCTTT.

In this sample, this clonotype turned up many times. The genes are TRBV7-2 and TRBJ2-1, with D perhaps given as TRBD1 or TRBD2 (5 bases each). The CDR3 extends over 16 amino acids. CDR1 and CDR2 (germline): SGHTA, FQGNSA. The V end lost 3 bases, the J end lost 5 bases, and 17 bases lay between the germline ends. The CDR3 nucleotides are TGTGCCAGCAGCTTGGAGGACACGGCCTACAACAATGAGCAGTTCTTC. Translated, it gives CASSLEDTAYNNEQFF.

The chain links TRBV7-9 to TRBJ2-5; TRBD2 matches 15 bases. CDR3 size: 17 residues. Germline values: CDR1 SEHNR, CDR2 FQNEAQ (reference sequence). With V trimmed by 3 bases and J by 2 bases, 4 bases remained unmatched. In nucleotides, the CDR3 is TGTGCCAGCAGCTTCTCCGGGACTAGCGGGAGGCAAGAGACCCAGTACTTC. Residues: CASSFSGTSGRQETQYF.

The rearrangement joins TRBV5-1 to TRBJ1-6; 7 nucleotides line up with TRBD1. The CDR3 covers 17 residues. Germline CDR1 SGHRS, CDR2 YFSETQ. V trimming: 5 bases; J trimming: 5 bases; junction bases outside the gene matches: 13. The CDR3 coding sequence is TGCGCCAGCAGTCGGGACAGTTTCCCGGAGAATAATTCACCCCTCCACTTT. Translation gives CASSRDSFPENNSPLHF. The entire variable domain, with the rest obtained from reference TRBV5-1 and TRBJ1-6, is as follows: KAGVTQTPRYLIKTRGQQVTLSCSPISGHRSVSWYQQTPGQGLQFLFEYFSETQRNKGNFPGRFSGRQFSNSRSEMNVSTLELGDSALYLCASSRDSFPENNSPLHFGNGTRLTVT.

The CDR3 sequence: CSARVGGDSYEQYF. CDR3 bases: TGCAGTGCTAGAGTTGGCGGGGACTCCTACGAGCAGTACTTC. The rearrangement joins TRBV20-1 to TRBJ2-7; possibly TRBD2 for D (6 bases). The CDR3 has 14 residues. The ends were cut back, 1 base at V and 0 bases at J, with 10 bases in the middle. Germline loops: CDR1 DFQATT, CDR2 SNEGSKA (reference sequence).

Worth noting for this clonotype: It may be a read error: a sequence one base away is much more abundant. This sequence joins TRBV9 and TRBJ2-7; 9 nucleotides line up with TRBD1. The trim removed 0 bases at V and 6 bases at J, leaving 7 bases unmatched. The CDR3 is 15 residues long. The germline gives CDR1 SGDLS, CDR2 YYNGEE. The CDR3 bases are TGTGCCAGCAGCGTAGTTGGGACAGGGTGGTCCGAGCAGTACTTC. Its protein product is CASSVVGTGWSEQYF.

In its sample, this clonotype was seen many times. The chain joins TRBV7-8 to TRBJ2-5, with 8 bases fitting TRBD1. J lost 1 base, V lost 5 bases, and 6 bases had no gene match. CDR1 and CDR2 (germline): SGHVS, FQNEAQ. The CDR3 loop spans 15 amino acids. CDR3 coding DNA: TGTGCCAGCAGCCTCCGGGACAGGCGCCAAGAGACCCAGTACTTC. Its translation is CASSLRDRRQETQYF.

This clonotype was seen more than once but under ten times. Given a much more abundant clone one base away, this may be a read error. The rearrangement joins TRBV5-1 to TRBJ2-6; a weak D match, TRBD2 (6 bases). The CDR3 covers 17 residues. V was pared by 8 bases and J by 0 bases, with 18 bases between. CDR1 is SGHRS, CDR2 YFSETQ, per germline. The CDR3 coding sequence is TGCGCCAGATCCTGGGGGGATCTCCGCTCTGGGGCCAACGTCCTGACTTTC. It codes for CARSWGDLRSGANVLTF.

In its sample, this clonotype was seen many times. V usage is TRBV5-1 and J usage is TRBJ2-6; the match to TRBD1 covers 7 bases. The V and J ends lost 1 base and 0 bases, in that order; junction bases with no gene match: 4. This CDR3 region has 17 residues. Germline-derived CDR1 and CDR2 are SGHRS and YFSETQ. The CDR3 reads CASSLLQGRSGANVLTF. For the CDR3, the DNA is TGCGCCAGCAGCTTGTTACAGGGGCGCTCTGGGGCCAACGTCCTGACTTTC.

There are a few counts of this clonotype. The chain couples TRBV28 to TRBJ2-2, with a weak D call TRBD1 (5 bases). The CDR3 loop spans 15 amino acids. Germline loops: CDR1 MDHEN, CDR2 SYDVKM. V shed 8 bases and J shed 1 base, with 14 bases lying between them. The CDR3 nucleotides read TGTGCCAGCCACCGACAGAGAGTGAACACCGGGGAGCTGTTTTTT. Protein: CASHRQRVNTGELFF.

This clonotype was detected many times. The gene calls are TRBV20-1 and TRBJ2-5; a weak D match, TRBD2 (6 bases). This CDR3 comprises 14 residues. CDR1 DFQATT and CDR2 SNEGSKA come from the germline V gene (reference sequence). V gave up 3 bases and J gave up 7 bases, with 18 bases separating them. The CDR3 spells CSASPLSNGGTQYF. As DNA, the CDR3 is TGCAGTGCTAGTCCCCTTTCTAACGGGGGGACCCAGTACTTC.

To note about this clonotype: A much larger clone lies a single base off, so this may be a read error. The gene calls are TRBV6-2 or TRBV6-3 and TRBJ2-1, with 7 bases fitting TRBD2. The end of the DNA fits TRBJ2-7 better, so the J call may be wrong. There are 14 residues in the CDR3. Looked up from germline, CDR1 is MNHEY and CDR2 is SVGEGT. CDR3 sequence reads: CASNSRLAYNEQYF. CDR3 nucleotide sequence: TGTGCCAGCAATTCCCGACTAGCCTACAATGAGCAGTACTTC.

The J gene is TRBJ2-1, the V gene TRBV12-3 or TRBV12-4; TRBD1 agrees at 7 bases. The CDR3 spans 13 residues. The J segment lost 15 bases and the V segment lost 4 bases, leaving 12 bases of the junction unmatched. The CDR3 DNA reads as TGTGCCAGCAGTTCGACAGGGAGCGAGACCCGGTTCTTC. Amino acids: CASSSTGSETRFF.

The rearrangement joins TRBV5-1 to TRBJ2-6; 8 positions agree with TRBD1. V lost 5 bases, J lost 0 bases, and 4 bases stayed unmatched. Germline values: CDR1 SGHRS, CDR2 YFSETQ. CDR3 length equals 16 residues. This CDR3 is CASRGQGYSGANVLTF. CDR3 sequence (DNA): TGCGCCAGCAGAGGACAGGGATACTCTGGGGCCAACGTCCTGACTTTC. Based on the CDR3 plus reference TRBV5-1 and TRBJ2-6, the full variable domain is KAGVTQTPRYLIKTRGQQVTLSCSPISGHRSVSWYQQTPGQGLQFLFEYFSETQRNKGNFPGRFSGRQFSNSRSEMNVSTLELGDSALYLCASRGQGYSGANVLTFGAGSRLTVL.

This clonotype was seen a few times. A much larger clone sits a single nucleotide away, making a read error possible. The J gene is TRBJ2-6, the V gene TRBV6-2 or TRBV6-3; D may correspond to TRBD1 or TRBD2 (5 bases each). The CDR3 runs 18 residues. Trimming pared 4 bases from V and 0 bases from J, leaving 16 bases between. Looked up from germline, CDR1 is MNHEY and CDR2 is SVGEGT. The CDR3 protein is CASSSRGGALSGANVLTF. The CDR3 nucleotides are TGTGCCAGCAGTTCCCGGGGTGGGGCGCTCTCTGGGGCCAACGTCCTGACTTTC.

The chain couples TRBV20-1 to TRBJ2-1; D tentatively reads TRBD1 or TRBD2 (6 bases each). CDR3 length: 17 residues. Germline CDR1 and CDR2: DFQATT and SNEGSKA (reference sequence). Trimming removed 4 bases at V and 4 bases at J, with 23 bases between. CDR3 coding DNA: TGCAGTGCTACCCTCCGGCGTGGGGGGCAGGGGTACAATGAGCAGTTCTTC. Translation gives CSATLRRGGQGYNEQFF.

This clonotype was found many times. CDR3 coding DNA: TGCAGTGCTCCGCGGCAGGGCCGAGAGACCCAGTACTTC. This codes for CSAPRQGRETQYF. V gene TRBV20-1 combines with J gene TRBJ2-5, with a tentative D call TRBD1 (5 bases). Germline V gene sequence: CDR1 DFQATT, CDR2 SNEGSKA (reference sequence). V was clipped by 5 bases and J by 4 bases, with 14 bases between them. This CDR3 has 13 amino acids.

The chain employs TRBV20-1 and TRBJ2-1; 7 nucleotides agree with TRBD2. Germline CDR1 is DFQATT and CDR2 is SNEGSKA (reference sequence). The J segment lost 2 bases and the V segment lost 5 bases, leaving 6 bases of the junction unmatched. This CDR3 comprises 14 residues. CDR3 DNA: TGCAGTGCTTTAGCGGGCCACACCTACAATGAGCAGTTCTTC. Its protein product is CSALAGHTYNEQFF.

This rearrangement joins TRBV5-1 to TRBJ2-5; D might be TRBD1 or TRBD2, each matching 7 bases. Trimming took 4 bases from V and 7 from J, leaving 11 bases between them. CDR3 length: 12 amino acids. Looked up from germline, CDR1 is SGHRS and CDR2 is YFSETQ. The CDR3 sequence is CASSLRGGTQYF. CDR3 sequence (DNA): TGCGCCAGCAGCCTCAGGGGGGGGACCCAGTACTTC. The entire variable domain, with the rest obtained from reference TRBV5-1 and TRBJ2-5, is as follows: KAGVTQTPRYLIKTRGQQVTLSCSPISGHRSVSWYQQTPGQGLQFLFEYFSETQRNKGNFPGRFSGRQFSNSRSEMNVSTLELGDSALYLCASSLRGGTQYFGPGTRLLVL.

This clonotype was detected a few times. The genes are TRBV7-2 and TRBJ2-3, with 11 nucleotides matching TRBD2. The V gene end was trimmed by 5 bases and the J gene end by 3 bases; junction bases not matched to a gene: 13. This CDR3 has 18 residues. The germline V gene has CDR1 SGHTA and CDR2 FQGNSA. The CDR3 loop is CASSPRPLLAGATDTQYF. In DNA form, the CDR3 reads TGTGCCAGCAGCCCCCGTCCCTTACTAGCGGGGGCAACAGATACGCAGTATTTT.